The 7 T cell receptor beta chains below were found in one sample sequenced in a study of shared clonotypes between healthy human individuals. TCRdb keeps only in-frame clones here, not all; method: immunoSEQ multiplex PCR. The table includes 600,000 to 750,000 clones, about 90% detected once. The specimen was memory CD8+ T cells from PBMCs. Described subset: CD45RO+ cells pooled with CCR7-negative TemRA cells. These receptors all come from a man in his late teens or twenties in good health. Some clones in this sample may be carry-over from other donors' samples.

V and J are TRBV9 and TRBJ2-3, with 11 bases aligning to TRBD1. CDR3 length: 17 residues. V shed 0 bases, J shed 2 bases, and the junction held 5 bases outside the gene matches. Germline CDR1 reads SGDLS; CDR2 reads YYNGEE. CDR3 sequence (DNA): TGTGCCAGCAGCGTAGCAGGGACAGGGGGTATCACAGATACGCAGTATTTT. This gives the protein CASSVAGTGGITDTQYF. Supplemented by reference TRBV9 and TRBJ2-3, the full variable domain reads DSGVTQTPKHLITATGQRVTLRCSPRSGDLSVYWYQQSLDQGLQFLIQYYNGEERAKGNILERFSAQQFPDLHSELNLSSLELGDSALYFCASSVAGTGGITDTQYFGPGTRLTVL.

The rearrangement uses TRBV27 and TRBJ2-6, with D perhaps TRBD2 (5 bases). CDR1 and CDR2 from the germline V gene are MNHEY and SMNVEV (reference sequence). This CDR3 contains 16 residues. Trimming removed 9 bases from V and 0 bases from J, with 15 bases in between. The CDR3 region is CASSAVAVSGANVLTF. The CDR3 DNA sequence: TGTGCCAGTTCAGCGGTGGCGGTCTCTGGGGCCAACGTCCTGACTTTC.

J is TRBJ2-2 and V is TRBV11-3; 7 bases fit TRBD1. Per germline, CDR1 SGHNT and CDR2 YENEEA. The CDR3 extends over 18 amino acids. V lost 1 base, J lost 1 base, and 9 bases stayed unmatched. Here the CDR3 reads CASSLGSSWTGNTGELFF. CDR3 DNA: TGTGCCAGCAGCTTAGGATCTAGTTGGACAGGGAACACCGGGGAGCTGTTTTTT.

To note about this clone: This same CDR3 is encoded by further DNA sequences in the sample. The chain recombines TRBV10-1 with TRBJ2-7; D is undetermined. Deletions cut 0 bases from V and 3 bases from J, with 6 bases between. Germline lookup yields CDR1 WNHNN and CDR2 SYGVQD (reference sequence). This CDR3 is 13 amino acids long. The CDR3 DNA sequence: TGCGCCAGCAGTGAGTCGACGGGCTACGAGCAGTACTTC. As protein: CASSESTGYEQYF.

The V gene is TRBV5-6, the J gene TRBJ2-3; TRBD2 matches at 11 bases. Germline V gives CDR1 SGHDT, CDR2 YYEEEE. The CDR3 has 17 residues. V lost 5 bases and J lost 1; bases outside the gene matches: 9. Written as DNA, the CDR3 is TGTGCCAGCAGTTCCCGACGACTAGCGGGGCGCACAGATACGCAGTATTTT. It translates to CASSSRRLAGRTDTQYF. Full variable domain (missing parts from reference TRBV5-6 and TRBJ2-3): DAGVTQSPTHLIKTRGQQVTLRCSPKSGHDTVSWYQQALGQGPQFIFQYYEEEERQRGNFPDRFSGHQFPNYSSELNVNALLLGDSALYLCASSSRRLAGRTDTQYFGPGTRLTVL.

This chain links TRBV7-3 with TRBJ2-4; D is ambiguous. The CDR3 contains 13 residues. Looked up from germline, CDR1 is SGHTA and CDR2 is FQGTGA. Trimming left V 0 bases short and J 8 bases short, with 8 bases between. CDR3 bases: TGTGCCAGCAGCTTAACTGATGCGGACATTCAGTACTTC. This gives the protein CASSLTDADIQYF.

The rearrangement links TRBV7-6 to TRBJ2-7; maybe TRBD2 (6 bases). Germline-derived CDR1 and CDR2 are SGHVS and FNYEAQ. V shed 3 bases and J shed 0 bases, with 9 bases lying between them. The CDR3 sequence is 14 residues long. The CDR3 reads CASSFGRGSYEQYF. The CDR3 DNA is TGTGCCAGCAGCTTTGGGCGGGGCTCCTACGAGCAGTACTTC.